This entry lists 9 T cell receptor beta chains sequenced from one sample in a study of cytomegalovirus exposure and HLA in healthy donors. PCR was performed using 60 Vbeta and 13 Jbeta primers. Some clones are missing from TCRdb's copy, which holds only in-frame ones; the method was immunoSEQ multiplex PCR. Of more than 90,000 clones in the sample, about 76% are singletons; the top ten hold approximately 4.2%. The sequencing sample was made of PBMCs. All receptors derive from a woman aged 70-85 years in good health and CMV-seropositive.

The chain employs TRBV11-2 and TRBJ1-2; D call uncertain. Trimming stripped 5 bases from V and 1 base from J, with 11 bases between. Germline CDR1 reads SGHAT; CDR2 reads FQNNGV. The length of the CDR3 is 14 residues. The CDR3 DNA reads TGTGCCAGCAGCCCTGGGGAGGGTAACTATGGCTACACCTTC. Protein: CASSPGEGNYGYTF.

The chain uses TRBV21-1 and TRBJ1-2; the table's D call, TRBD1, has no DNA check behind it. TRBV21-1 is marked as a pseudogene. The CDR3 runs to 14 residues. The CDR3 loop reads CASSNRCDRSGYTF. The CDR3 DNA follows: TGTGCCAGCAGCAATAGATGTGACAGAAGCGGCTACACCTTC.

V is TRBV25-1 and J is TRBJ2-5; D might be TRBD1 (5 bases). Germline-derived CDR1 and CDR2 are MGHDK and SYGVNS. V gave up 3 bases and J gave up 4 bases, with 12 bases separating them. The CDR3 covers 14 residues. The CDR3 reads CASSDVGLRETQYF. In DNA form, the CDR3 reads TGTGCCAGCAGTGATGTGGGGCTGCGAGAGACCCAGTACTTC.

The chain is built from TRBV27 and TRBJ2-1; 7 bases map to TRBD2. CDR1 and CDR2 (germline): MNHEY, SMNVEV (reference sequence). V lost 10 bases and J lost 1; bases outside the gene matches: 22. The CDR3 has 19 residues. The CDR3 DNA reads TGTGCCACCAAGACTCTCGGCGGGAGCCCCGACGAATCCTACAATGAGCAGTTCTTC. Translation: CATKTLGGSPDESYNEQFF.

The CDR3 DNA follows: TGCAGCACTGGACAGGGAACAGAGACCCAGTACTTC. Translated, it gives CSTGQGTETQYF. V and J are TRBV29-1 and TRBJ2-5, with 8 positions matching TRBD1. With V trimmed by 8 bases and J by 4 bases, 6 bases remained unmatched. Germline V gives CDR1 SQVTM, CDR2 ANQGSEA. The CDR3 extends over 12 amino acids.

The rearrangement uses TRBV28 and TRBJ1-2; 9 nucleotides line up with TRBD1. The germline gives CDR1 MDHEN, CDR2 SYDVKM. The CDR3 has 13 residues. V trimming: 10 bases; J trimming: 6 bases; junction bases outside the gene matches: 9. The CDR3 DNA reads as TGTGCCACCCTACAGGGGGCTTTCGATGGCTACACCTTC. Translation: CATLQGAFDGYTF.

This clone came up once. The V gene is TRBV7-2, the J gene TRBJ2-3; 7 bases line up with TRBD2. The CDR3 is 14 residues long. Germline loops: CDR1 SGHTA, CDR2 FQGNSA. Trimming took 2 bases from V and 10 from J; bases not matched to a gene: 9. In nucleotides, the CDR3 is TGTGCCAGCAGCTTAATTTTTACTAGCGAGGCGCAGTATTTT. Translated, it gives CASSLIFTSEAQYF. The full variable domain, rest sourced from reference TRBV7-2 and TRBJ2-3, is GAGVSQSPSNKVTEKGKDVELRCDPISGHTALYWYRQSLGQGLEFLIYFQGNSAPDKSGLPSDRFSAERTGGSVSTLTIQRTQQEDSAVYLCASSLIFTSEAQYFGPGTRLTVL.

This chain connects TRBV6-5 to TRBJ1-3; D is unclear. V lost 0 bases and J lost 4, with 7 bases in between. The CDR3 runs 14 residues. CDR1 is MNHEY and CDR2 is SVGAGI in the germline V gene. CDR3 in amino acids: CASSYSYEGNTIYF. The CDR3 coding sequence is TGTGCCAGCAGTTACTCCTACGAAGGAAACACCATATATTTT.

This clone was counted a single time. The chain uses TRBV11-2 and TRBJ2-1, with 11 nucleotides matching TRBD2. The germline V gene has CDR1 SGHAT and CDR2 FQNNGV. V gave up 5 bases and J gave up 7 bases; unmatched junction bases: 4. There are 14 residues in the CDR3. CDR3 DNA sequence: TGTGCCAGCAGCCAGACTAGCGGGGCTAATGAGCAGTTCTTC. Translating gives CASSQTSGANEQFF.